This entry concerns a single T cell receptor beta chain. Its antigen is still unknown. No base qualities exist here, and no much larger clone lies one base off it. TCRbeta CDR3 regions were amplified from genomic DNA by means of the immunoSEQ Assay, a bias-controlled multiplex PCR. Per the authors' processing: Nucleated cell counts per sample were estimated from amplification of reference gene primers within the assay. To quantify the absolute abundance of each unique TCRbeta CDR3 rearrangement, sequence reads were collapsed and filtered. For each sample, productive Simpson clonality was calculated as the square root of Simpson's diversity index across productive rearrangements. Here the immuneACCESS table is served through TCRdb, limited to in-frame sequences with V and J called. Missing clones are a known gap in these copies; in checked studies unresolved V genes cover under half, and the rest lacks a known reason. That table supplies the V and J calls and clone size; D and trimming were determined from the DNA. The sample table holds some 270,000 clones, of which around 90% were seen once. The top ten constitute 2% to 2.5% of the sample.

Each collaborating institution followed its own protocols to collect whole blood in K2EDTA tubes. For TCRbeta analysis, collaborator samples were shipped as frozen whole blood, as isolated PBMCs, or as DNA extracted from either sample type. This record belongs to a study of blood T cell repertoires in COVID-19 (TCRdb year 2020). Turning to the overall study: Samples from collaborators originated in the United States, Italy and Spain and spanned both the acute and convalescent phases of COVID-19. The prospective study material was composed of cDNA or gDNA derived from T cells, B-cell-depleted T cells, or PBMCs. Deeply sampled blood TCRbeta repertoires from subjects exposed to, actively infected with, or recovered from COVID-19 were included in the dataset. The repertoires were made available in a free public database intended to serve as a resource for research on the immune response to SARS-CoV-2. The samples were drawn from the first 160 participants of the ongoing ImmuneRACE study and from 950 to 1,500 subjects provided by 6 global collaborators. A de-identified subject ID, COVID-19 status, age in years and sex were almost always included in the sample metadata. HLA class I and class II types, where available, came from metadata supplied by the sample provider rather than from assay-based typing. Study-level results and caveats: Clinical and demographic metadata were provided uncurated, with the amount varying by source and participant.

The CDR3 numbers 14 residues from cysteine through phenylalanine. The only DNA kept is the CDR3, 42 bases in frame from the first base. For CDR1 and CDR2, the germline V gene lists SGHRS and YFSETQ. Trimming removed 4 bases from V and 0 bases from J, leaving 8 bases between the germline ends. The TCR was taken from a man aged 45-60 years with acute or convalescent COVID-19. The sample comprised peripheral blood. This chain is built from TRBV5-1 and TRBJ2-1; confidence is insufficient to name the D gene. This receptor has the CDR3 CASSPPGSYNEQFF. The sequenced DNA: TGCGCCAGCAGCCCCCCGGGCTCCTACAATGAGCAGTTCTTC.